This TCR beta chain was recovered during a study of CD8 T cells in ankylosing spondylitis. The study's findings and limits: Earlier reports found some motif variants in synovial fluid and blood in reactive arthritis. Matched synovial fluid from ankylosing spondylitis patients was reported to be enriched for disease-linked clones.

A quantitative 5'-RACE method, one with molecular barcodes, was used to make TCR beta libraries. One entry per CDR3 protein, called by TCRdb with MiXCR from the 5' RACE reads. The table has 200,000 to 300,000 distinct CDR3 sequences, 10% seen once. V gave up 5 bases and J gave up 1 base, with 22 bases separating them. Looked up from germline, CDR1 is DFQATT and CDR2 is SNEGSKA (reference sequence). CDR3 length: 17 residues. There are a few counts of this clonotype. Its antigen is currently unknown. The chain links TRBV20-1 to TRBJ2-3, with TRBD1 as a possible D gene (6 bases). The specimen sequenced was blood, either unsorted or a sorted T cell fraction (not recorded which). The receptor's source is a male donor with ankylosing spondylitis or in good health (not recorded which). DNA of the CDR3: TGCAGTGCTGCCACGTCAGGGGCGGGTTGGGGCACAGATACGCAGTATTTT. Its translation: CSAATSGAGWGTDTQYF.